One T cell receptor (beta chain) is described in this entry. The data derive from a study of T cell changes during pregnancy in multiple sclerosis. This CDR3 region has 15 residues. Per the germline V gene, CDR1 is SGHTA and CDR2 is FQGNSA. V shed 2 bases and J 5 bases; nucleotides not matched to a gene: 4. Data came from immunoSEQ multiplex PCR; TCRdb stores just in-frame clones and leaves some out. The sample contains under 70,000 clones, more than 75% of which appear only once. This receptor was taken from a female donor with multiple sclerosis, enrolled in a pregnancy study. Sequencing used peripheral blood, obtained in the second trimester of pregnancy. The chain recombines TRBV7-2 with TRBJ2-5; 11 nucleotides match TRBD2. CDR3 bases: TGTGCCAGCAGCTTAACTAGCGGGGGTGGGGAGACCCAGTACTTC. Translated, it gives CASSLTSGGGETQYF. The variable domain in full, with the rest retrieved from reference TRBV7-2 and TRBJ2-5, is GAGVSQSPSNKVTEKGKDVELRCDPISGHTALYWYRQSLGQGLEFLIYFQGNSAPDKSGLPSDRFSAERTGGSVSTLTIQRTQQEDSAVYLCASSLTSGGGETQYFGPGTRLLVL.